One and the same sample provided the 22 T cell receptor beta chains below, sequenced in a study of T cell responses to AZD1222 COVID-19 vaccine. The table came from immunoSEQ multiplex PCR; TCRdb's copy has only in-frame clones and leaves some out. The sample carries about 150,000 clones, over 85% recorded once. Sequenced material: peripheral blood, taken on day 0 of AZD1222 vaccination. The origin of the receptors is an adult in good health.

The chain employs TRBV12-5 and TRBJ1-1; 7 bases are shared with TRBD1. The CDR3 length is 15 residues. Losses at the gene ends were 1 base for V and 7 bases for J; bases not matched to a gene: 9. The germline V gene has CDR1 LGHNT and CDR2 FRNRAP. The CDR3 protein is CASGLGMTGTGEAFF. DNA of the CDR3: TGTGCTAGTGGTTTGGGTATGACAGGGACGGGTGAAGCTTTCTTT. The whole variable domain, remainder taken from reference TRBV12-5 and TRBJ1-1, is DARVTQTPRHKVTEMGQEVTMRCQPILGHNTVFWYRQTMMQGLELLAYFRNRAPLDDSGMPKDRFSAEMPDATLATLKIQPSEPRDSAVYFCASGLGMTGTGEAFFGQGTRLTVV.

The J gene is TRBJ2-5, the V gene TRBV12-5, with D perhaps matching TRBD1 or TRBD2 (5 bases each). Trimming cost V 6 bases and J 4 bases, with 9 bases left between them. Germline-derived CDR1 and CDR2 are LGHNT and FRNRAP. The CDR3 loop spans 12 amino acids. The CDR3 protein is CASGGVAETQYF. CDR3 in DNA: TGTGCTAGTGGGGGGGTGGCAGAGACCCAGTACTTC.

A remark on this clone: The identical CDR3 is also encoded by other nucleotide sequences in the sample. The gene calls are TRBV5-1 and TRBJ1-1; D unclear. CDR1 is SGHRS, CDR2 YFSETQ, per germline. The CDR3 extends over 13 amino acids. The germline V and J ends were trimmed by 2 bases and 5 bases, with 10 bases remaining between them. CDR3 nucleotides: TGCGCCAGCAGCTTCGGGGAGGGTACTGAAGCTTTCTTT. Protein sequence: CASSFGEGTEAFF. The variable domain in full, with the rest retrieved from reference TRBV5-1 and TRBJ1-1, is KAGVTQTPRYLIKTRGQQVTLSCSPISGHRSVSWYQQTPGQGLQFLFEYFSETQRNKGNFPGRFSGRQFSNSRSEMNVSTLELGDSALYLCASSFGEGTEAFFGQGTRLTVV.

V is TRBV15 and J is TRBJ2-4; 9 nucleotides match TRBD2. The trim removed 1 base at V and 0 bases at J, leaving 13 bases unmatched. The CDR3 covers 20 residues. Looked up from germline, CDR1 is LNHNV and CDR2 is YYDKDF (reference sequence). The CDR3 here is CATSRVGRGGGLIAKNIQYF. DNA of the CDR3: TGTGCCACCAGCAGAGTTGGGCGGGGGGGCGGTCTTATAGCCAAAAACATTCAGTACTTC.

The rearrangement uses TRBV28 and TRBJ1-2; D is undetermined. CDR3 size: 14 residues. Between the trimmed V and J ends, which lost 6 bases and 1 base, there was a span of 12 bases. The germline gives CDR1 MDHEN, CDR2 SYDVKM. The CDR3 sequence is CASSPANFNYGYTF. The CDR3 nucleotides are TGTGCCAGCAGCCCCGCGAACTTTAACTATGGCTACACCTTC.

The chain joins TRBV21-1 to TRBJ1-5. TRBV21-1 is a known pseudogene. This CDR3 region has 18 residues. CDR3 in amino acids: CASSKEDSAGEPNQPQHF. The DNA for the CDR3 is TGTGCCAGCAGCAAAGAGGACTCCGCCGGGGAGCCCAATCAGCCCCAGCATTTT.

This clone appeared once. The rearrangement links TRBV6-2 or TRBV6-3 to TRBJ2-5, with 13 bases identical to TRBD2. Germline V gene data show CDR1 as MNHEY and CDR2 as SVGEGT. V shed 4 bases, J shed 0 bases, and the junction held 2 bases outside the gene matches. CDR3 size: 16 residues. The CDR3 region is CASSSLAGGYQETQYF. In DNA form, the CDR3 reads TGTGCCAGCAGTTCACTAGCGGGGGGGTACCAAGAGACCCAGTACTTC.

The genes are TRBV9 and TRBJ2-3; D not resolved. The V gene lost 3 bases and the J gene lost 2 bases, with 13 bases spanning the gap. The CDR3 is 15 amino acids. CDR1 is SGDLS and CDR2 is YYNGEE in the germline V gene. This CDR3 reads CASSGRRSYTDTQYF. CDR3 coding DNA: TGTGCCAGCAGCGGGCGCAGGAGCTACACAGATACGCAGTATTTT. The full variable domain, rest sourced from reference TRBV9 and TRBJ2-3, is DSGVTQTPKHLITATGQRVTLRCSPRSGDLSVYWYQQSLDQGLQFLIQYYNGEERAKGNILERFSAQQFPDLHSELNLSSLELGDSALYFCASSGRRSYTDTQYFGPGTRLTVL.

The CDR3 loop reads CASSYRVSTEAFF. CDR3 DNA: TGTGCCAGCAGTTACAGGGTGAGCACTGAAGCTTTCTTT. The chain joins TRBV6-6 to TRBJ1-1; D remains ambiguous. This CDR3 is 13 amino acids long. CDR1 and CDR2 from the germline V gene are MNHNY and SVGAGI (reference sequence). V was trimmed by 2 bases and J by 4 bases, leaving 8 bases between them.

This chain links TRBV30 with TRBJ1-1; maybe TRBD1 (5 bases). This CDR3 contains 10 residues. The germline gives CDR1 GTSNPN, CDR2 SVGIG (reference sequence). The V gene lost 7 bases and the J gene lost 6 bases, with 9 bases spanning the gap. The CDR3 loop reads CAFQGAEAFF. CDR3 bases: TGTGCCTTCCAGGGAGCTGAAGCTTTCTTT.

The rearrangement links TRBV27 to TRBJ2-6, with 12 bases that match TRBD1. The ends lost 4 bases at V and 2 bases at J; junction bases unmatched: 3. In germline, CDR1 is MNHEY, CDR2 SMNVEV (reference sequence). The CDR3 loop spans 17 amino acids. CDR3 sequence reads: CASSSGTGGAGANVLTF. In DNA form, the CDR3 reads TGTGCCAGCAGTTCCGGGACAGGGGGCGCTGGGGCCAACGTCCTGACTTTC.

The chain is built from TRBV5-1 and TRBJ2-1, with TRBD2 matching 8 bases. Germline V gene lookup returns CDR1 SGHRS and CDR2 YFSETQ. Losses at the gene ends were 3 bases for V and 3 bases for J; bases not matched to a gene: 8. The CDR3 totals 16 residues. The CDR3 DNA sequence: TGCGCCAGCAGCTCTAGCGGGTCCTCTTACTACAATGAGCAGTTCTTC. Its translation: CASSSSGSSYYNEQFF.

The chain combines TRBV9 with TRBJ2-1; 8 positions agree with TRBD2. V shed 0 bases and J 2 bases; nucleotides not matched to a gene: 4. This CDR3 has 16 residues. CDR1 is SGDLS, CDR2 YYNGEE, per germline. CDR3: CASSVEPGGPYNEQFF. The CDR3 region has the DNA TGTGCCAGCAGCGTAGAACCGGGAGGGCCCTACAATGAGCAGTTCTTC. Using reference TRBV9 and TRBJ2-1 for the parts outside the CDR3, the full variable domain is DSGVTQTPKHLITATGQRVTLRCSPRSGDLSVYWYQQSLDQGLQFLIQYYNGEERAKGNILERFSAQQFPDLHSELNLSSLELGDSALYFCASSVEPGGPYNEQFFGPGTRLTVL.

The V and J genes are TRBV2 and TRBJ1-5, with D tentatively TRBD1 (5 bases). There are 15 residues in the CDR3. CDR1 SNHLY and CDR2 FYNNEI come from the germline V gene. Trimming removed 6 bases from V and 1 base from J, with 13 bases in between. In nucleotides, the CDR3 is TGTGCCAGCAGCTCAACAGGAGGGAGCAATCAGCCCCAGCATTTT. The encoded protein is CASSSTGGSNQPQHF. The whole variable domain, remainder taken from reference TRBV2 and TRBJ1-5, is EPEVTQTPSHQVTQMGQEVILRCVPISNHLYFYWYRQILGQKVEFLVSFYNNEISEKSEIFDDQFSVERPDGSNFTLKIRSTKLEDSAMYFCASSSTGGSNQPQHFGDGTRLSIL.

The J gene is TRBJ1-5, the V gene TRBV6-2 or TRBV6-3; no definite D call. This CDR3 region has 15 residues. CDR1 and CDR2 from the germline V gene are MNHEY and SVGEGT. The germline V and J ends were trimmed by 5 bases and 0 bases, with 11 bases remaining between them. This CDR3 reads CASSPYKYSNQPQHF. CDR3 nucleotide sequence: TGTGCCAGCAGTCCATACAAATATAGCAATCAGCCCCAGCATTTT.

This sequence joins TRBV6-6 and TRBJ2-7; TRBD1 is a possible D gene (6 bases). The length of the CDR3 is 14 residues. CDR1 and CDR2 from the germline V gene are MNHNY and SVGAGI (reference sequence). V was shortened by 7 bases and J by 2 bases, with 15 bases between the two germline ends. The DNA of the CDR3 is TGTGCCAGCACCATCTGGGGGCGCGCCTACGAGCAGTACTTC. It encodes CASTIWGRAYEQYF.

The J gene is TRBJ2-7, the V gene TRBV4-2; TRBD1 agrees at 7 bases. Unmatched junction bases numbered 6, after V lost 6 bases and J lost 4 bases. The CDR3 runs to 13 residues. Germline V gives CDR1 LGHNA, CDR2 YNFKEQ. CDR3 residues: CASRPTGNYEQYF. The CDR3 nucleotides are TGTGCCAGCAGACCGACAGGGAATTACGAGCAGTACTTC.

This rearrangement joins TRBV7-2 to TRBJ1-6; TRBD1 might be the D (5 bases). This CDR3 spans 18 amino acids. V shed 2 bases and J shed 0 bases, with 14 bases lying between them. CDR1 SGHTA and CDR2 FQGNSA come from the germline V gene. The CDR3 nucleotides read TGTGCCAGCAGCTTAATGGGGCGCAGAAGCTCCTATAATTCACCCCTCCACTTT. As protein: CASSLMGRRSSYNSPLHF.

This clone was observed a handful of times. This chain uses TRBV19 with TRBJ1-1; 7 positions agree with TRBD1. Germline lookup yields CDR1 LNHDA and CDR2 SQIVND (reference sequence). The CDR3 contains 15 residues. The trim removed 6 bases at V and 0 bases at J, leaving 7 bases unmatched. The CDR3 bases are TGTGCCAGTAGAGTACTAGGACAGGTGAACACTGAAGCTTTCTTT. Translated, it gives CASRVLGQVNTEAFF.

The V and J genes are TRBV7-2 and TRBJ1-3; D not certain. The CDR3 is made up of 14 amino acids. Looked up from germline, CDR1 is SGHTA and CDR2 is FQGNSA. V was trimmed by 5 bases and J by 2 bases, leaving 10 bases between them. The CDR3 region is CASSGQITGNTIYF. In DNA form, the CDR3 reads TGTGCCAGCAGCGGGCAGATAACTGGAAACACCATATATTTT.

This sequence joins TRBV6-5 and TRBJ1-3; the D is unclear. The V end was cut by 6 bases, the J end by 4 bases, with 13 bases between. Germline-derived CDR1 and CDR2 are MNHEY and SVGAGI. There are 14 residues in the CDR3. The CDR3 region is CASRSPVQGNTIYF. CDR3 bases: TGTGCCAGCAGGTCCCCAGTCCAGGGAAACACCATATATTTT.

This clone has just a few counts. The chain carries TRBV6-1 and TRBJ1-2; D not certain. Trimming pared 0 bases from V and 8 bases from J, leaving 10 bases between. Germline lookup yields CDR1 MNHNS and CDR2 SASEGT. The CDR3 extends over 13 amino acids. CDR3: CASSEAKKPGYTF. CDR3 nucleotides: TGTGCCAGCAGTGAAGCGAAAAAGCCCGGCTACACCTTC.